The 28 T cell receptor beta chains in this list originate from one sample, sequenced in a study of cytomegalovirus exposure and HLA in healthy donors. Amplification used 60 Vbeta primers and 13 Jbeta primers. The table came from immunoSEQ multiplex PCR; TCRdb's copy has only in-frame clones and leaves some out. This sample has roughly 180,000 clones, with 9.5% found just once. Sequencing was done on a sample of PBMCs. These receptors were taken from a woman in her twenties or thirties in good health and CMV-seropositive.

The CDR3 protein is CASSLAGRNTEAFF. CDR3 in DNA: TGTGCCAGCAGTTTGGCGGGAAGGAACACTGAAGCTTTCTTT. This chain joins TRBV6-5 and TRBJ1-1; D gene uncertain. This CDR3 is built from 14 residues. Per germline, CDR1 MNHEY and CDR2 SVGAGI. The germline V and J ends were trimmed by 4 bases and 1 base, with 10 bases remaining between them.

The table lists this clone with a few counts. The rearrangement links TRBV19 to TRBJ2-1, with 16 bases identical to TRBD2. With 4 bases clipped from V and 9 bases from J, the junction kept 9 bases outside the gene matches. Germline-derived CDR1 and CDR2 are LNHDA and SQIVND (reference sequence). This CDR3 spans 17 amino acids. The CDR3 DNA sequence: TGTGCCAGTAGTAAAGGGACTAGCGGGAGGGCCTCGGGTGAGCAGTTCTTC. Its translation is CASSKGTSGRASGEQFF.

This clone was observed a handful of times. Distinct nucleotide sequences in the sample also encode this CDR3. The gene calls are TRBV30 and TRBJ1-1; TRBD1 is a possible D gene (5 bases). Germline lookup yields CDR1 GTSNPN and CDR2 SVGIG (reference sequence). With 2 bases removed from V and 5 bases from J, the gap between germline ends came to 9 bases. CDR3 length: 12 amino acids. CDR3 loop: CAWSLGGTEAFF. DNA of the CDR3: TGTGCCTGGAGTCTCGGGGGTACTGAAGCTTTCTTT.

CDR3 in amino acids: CASSASGEGYGYTF. CDR3 coding DNA: TGTGCCAGCAGCGCCTCAGGGGAAGGCTATGGCTACACCTTC. The chain joins TRBV9 to TRBJ1-2, with a possible D match to TRBD1 (6 bases). The CDR3 covers 14 residues. The V end lost 3 bases, the J end lost 4 bases, and 13 bases lay between the germline ends. Per germline, CDR1 SGDLS and CDR2 YYNGEE.

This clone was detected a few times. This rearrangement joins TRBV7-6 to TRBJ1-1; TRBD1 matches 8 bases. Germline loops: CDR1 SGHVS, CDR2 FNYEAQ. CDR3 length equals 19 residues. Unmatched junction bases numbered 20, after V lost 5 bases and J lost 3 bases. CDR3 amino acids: CASSPREPGGAWVDTEAFF. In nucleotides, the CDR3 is TGTGCCAGCAGCCCCCGAGAACCAGGGGGCGCTTGGGTCGACACTGAAGCTTTCTTT.

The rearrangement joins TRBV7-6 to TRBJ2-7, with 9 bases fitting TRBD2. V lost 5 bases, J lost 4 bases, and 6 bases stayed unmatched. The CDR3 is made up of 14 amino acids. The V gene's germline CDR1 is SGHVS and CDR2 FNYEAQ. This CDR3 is CASSPGSGGYEQYF. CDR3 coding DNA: TGTGCCAGCAGCCCAGGAAGCGGGGGGTACGAGCAGTACTTC.

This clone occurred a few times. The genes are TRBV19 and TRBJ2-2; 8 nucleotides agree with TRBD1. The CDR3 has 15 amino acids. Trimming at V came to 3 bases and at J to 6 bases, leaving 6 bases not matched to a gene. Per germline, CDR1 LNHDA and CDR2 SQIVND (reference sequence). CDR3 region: CASSILTGGSGELFF. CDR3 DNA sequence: TGTGCCAGTAGTATCTTAACAGGGGGTTCCGGGGAGCTGTTTTTT.

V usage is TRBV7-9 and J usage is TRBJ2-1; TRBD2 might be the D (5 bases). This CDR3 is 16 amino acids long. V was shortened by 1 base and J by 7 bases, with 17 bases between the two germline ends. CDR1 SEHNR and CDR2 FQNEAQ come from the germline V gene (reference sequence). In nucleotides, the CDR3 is TGTGCCAGCAGCTTAGTAGGTCTAGCACTACAGAATGAGCAGTTCTTC. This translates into CASSLVGLALQNEQFF. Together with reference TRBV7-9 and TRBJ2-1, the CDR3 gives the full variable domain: DTGVSQNPRHKITKRGQNVTFRCDPISEHNRLYWYRQTLGQGPEFLTYFQNEAQLEKSRLLSDRFSAERPKGSFSTLEIQRTEQGDSAMYLCASSLVGLALQNEQFFGPGTRLTVL.

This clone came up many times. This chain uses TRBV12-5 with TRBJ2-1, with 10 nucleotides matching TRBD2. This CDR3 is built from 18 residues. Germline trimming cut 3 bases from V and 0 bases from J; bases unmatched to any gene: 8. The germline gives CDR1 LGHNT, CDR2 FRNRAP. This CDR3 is CASGFRLAGLSSYNEQFF. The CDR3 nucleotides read TGTGCTAGTGGTTTCCGACTAGCGGGTCTTAGCTCCTACAATGAGCAGTTCTTC.

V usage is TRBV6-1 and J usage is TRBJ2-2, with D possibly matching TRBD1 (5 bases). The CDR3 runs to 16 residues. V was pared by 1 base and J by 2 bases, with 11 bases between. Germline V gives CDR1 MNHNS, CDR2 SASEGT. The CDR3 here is CASSEEQAVNTGELFF. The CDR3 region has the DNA TGTGCCAGCAGTGAAGAACAGGCGGTAAACACCGGGGAGCTGTTTTTT.

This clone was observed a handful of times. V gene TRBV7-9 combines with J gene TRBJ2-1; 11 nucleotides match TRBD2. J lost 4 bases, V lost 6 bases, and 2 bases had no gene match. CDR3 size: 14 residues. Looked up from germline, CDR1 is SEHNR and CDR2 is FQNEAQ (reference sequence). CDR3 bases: TGTGCCAGCAGTACTAGCGGGAGATACAATGAGCAGTTCTTC. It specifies CASSTSGRYNEQFF.

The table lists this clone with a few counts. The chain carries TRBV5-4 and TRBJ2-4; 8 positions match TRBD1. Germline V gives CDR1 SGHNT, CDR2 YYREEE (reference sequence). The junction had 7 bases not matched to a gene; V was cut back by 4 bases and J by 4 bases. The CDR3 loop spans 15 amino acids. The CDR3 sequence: CASSPGQVTKNIQYF. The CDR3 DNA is TGTGCCAGCAGCCCGGGACAGGTGACAAAAAACATTCAGTACTTC.

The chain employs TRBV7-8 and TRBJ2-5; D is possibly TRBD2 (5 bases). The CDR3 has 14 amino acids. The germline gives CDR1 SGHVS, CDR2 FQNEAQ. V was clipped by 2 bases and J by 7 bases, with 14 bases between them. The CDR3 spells CASSLSGREGTQYF. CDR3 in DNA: TGTGCCAGCAGCTTAAGTGGGAGAGAGGGGACCCAGTACTTC.

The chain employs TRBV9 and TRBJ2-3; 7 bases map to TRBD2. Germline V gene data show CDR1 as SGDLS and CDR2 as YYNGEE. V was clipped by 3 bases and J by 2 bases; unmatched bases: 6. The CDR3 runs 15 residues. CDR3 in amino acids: CASSASGGPTDTQYF. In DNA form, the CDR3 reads TGTGCCAGCAGCGCCTCGGGAGGACCCACAGATACGCAGTATTTT.

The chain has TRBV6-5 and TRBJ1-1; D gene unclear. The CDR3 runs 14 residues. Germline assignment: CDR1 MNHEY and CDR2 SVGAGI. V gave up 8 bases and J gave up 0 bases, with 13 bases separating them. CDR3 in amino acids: CASGERQLNTEAFF. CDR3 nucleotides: TGTGCCAGCGGCGAGCGTCAGTTGAACACTGAAGCTTTCTTT.

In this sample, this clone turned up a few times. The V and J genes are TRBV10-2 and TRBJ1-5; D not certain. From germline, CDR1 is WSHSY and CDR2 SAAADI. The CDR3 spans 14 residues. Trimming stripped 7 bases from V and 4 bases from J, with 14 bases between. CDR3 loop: CASTGSNKNQPQHF. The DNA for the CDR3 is TGCGCCAGCACAGGCTCCAATAAAAATCAGCCCCAGCATTTT.

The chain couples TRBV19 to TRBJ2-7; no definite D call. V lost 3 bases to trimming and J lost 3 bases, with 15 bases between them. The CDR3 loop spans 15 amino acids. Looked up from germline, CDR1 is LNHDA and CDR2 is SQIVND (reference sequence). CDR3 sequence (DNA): TGTGCCAGTAGTATCTCAGGTGGGTCCCGCTACGAGCAGTACTTC. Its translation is CASSISGGSRYEQYF. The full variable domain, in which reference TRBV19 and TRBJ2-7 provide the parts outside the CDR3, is DGGITQSPKYLFRKEGQNVTLSCEQNLNHDAMYWYRQDPGQGLRLIYYSQIVNDFQKGDIAEGYSVSREKKESFPLTVTSAQKNPTAFYLCASSISGGSRYEQYFGPGTRLTVT.

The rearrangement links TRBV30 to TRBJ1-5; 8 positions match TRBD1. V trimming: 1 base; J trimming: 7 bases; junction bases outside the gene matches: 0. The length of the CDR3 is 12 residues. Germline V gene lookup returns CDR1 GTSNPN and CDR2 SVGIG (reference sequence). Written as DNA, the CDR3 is TGTGCCTGGAGTGACAGGGGGCAGCCCCAGCATTTT. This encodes CAWSDRGQPQHF.

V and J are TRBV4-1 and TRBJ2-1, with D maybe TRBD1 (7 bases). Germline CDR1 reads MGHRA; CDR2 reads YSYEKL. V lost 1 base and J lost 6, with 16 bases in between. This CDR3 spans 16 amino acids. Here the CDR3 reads CASSQGQGWGGNEQFF. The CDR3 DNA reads TGCGCCAGCAGCCAAGGACAGGGCTGGGGAGGCAATGAGCAGTTCTTC.

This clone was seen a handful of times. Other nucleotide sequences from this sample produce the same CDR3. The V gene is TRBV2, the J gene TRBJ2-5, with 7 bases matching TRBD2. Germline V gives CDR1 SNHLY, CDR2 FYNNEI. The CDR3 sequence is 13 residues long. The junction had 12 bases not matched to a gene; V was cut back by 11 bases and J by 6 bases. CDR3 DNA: TGTGCCCTTTGGGGAGGGAAGGGAAAGACCCAGTACTTC. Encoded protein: CALWGGKGKTQYF. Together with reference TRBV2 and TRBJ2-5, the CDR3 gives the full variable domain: EPEVTQTPSHQVTQMGQEVILRCVPISNHLYFYWYRQILGQKVEFLVSFYNNEISEKSEIFDDQFSVERPDGSNFTLKIRSTKLEDSAMYFCALWGGKGKTQYFGPGTRLLVL.

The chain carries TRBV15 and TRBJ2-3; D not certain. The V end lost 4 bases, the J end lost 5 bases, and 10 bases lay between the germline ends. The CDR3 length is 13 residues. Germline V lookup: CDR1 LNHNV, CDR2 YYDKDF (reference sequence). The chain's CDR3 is CATSTLFKDTQYF. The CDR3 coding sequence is TGTGCCACCAGCACCCTTTTTAAAGATACGCAGTATTTT.

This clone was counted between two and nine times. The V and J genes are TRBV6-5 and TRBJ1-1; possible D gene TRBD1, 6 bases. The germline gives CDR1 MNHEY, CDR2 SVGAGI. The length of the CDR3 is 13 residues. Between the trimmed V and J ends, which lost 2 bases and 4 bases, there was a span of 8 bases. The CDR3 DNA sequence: TGTGCCAGCAGTTACCACAGGGTCACTGAAGCTTTCTTT. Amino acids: CASSYHRVTEAFF.

This CDR3 is CASSLVLAGARETQYF. CDR3 bases: TGTGCCAGCAGCTTAGTTCTTGCGGGAGCGAGGGAGACCCAGTACTTC. This sequence joins TRBV7-8 and TRBJ2-5, with TRBD2 matching over 7 bases. Per germline, CDR1 SGHVS and CDR2 FQNEAQ. The J segment lost 5 bases and the V segment lost 1 base, leaving 10 bases of the junction unmatched. CDR3 size: 16 residues.

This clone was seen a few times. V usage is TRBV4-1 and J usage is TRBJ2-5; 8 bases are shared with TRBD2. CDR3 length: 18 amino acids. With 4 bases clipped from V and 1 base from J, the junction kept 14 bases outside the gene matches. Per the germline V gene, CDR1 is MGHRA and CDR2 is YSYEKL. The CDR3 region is CASSPERSSGSRQETQYF. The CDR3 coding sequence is TGCGCCAGCAGCCCGGAGCGGTCCAGCGGGAGCCGCCAAGAGACCCAGTACTTC.

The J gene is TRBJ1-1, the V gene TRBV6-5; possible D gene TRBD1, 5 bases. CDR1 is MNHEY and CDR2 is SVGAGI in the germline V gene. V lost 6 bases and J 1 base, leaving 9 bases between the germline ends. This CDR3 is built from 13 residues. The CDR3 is CASSPTGNTEAFF. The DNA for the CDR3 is TGTGCCAGCAGCCCCACAGGGAACACTGAAGCTTTCTTT.

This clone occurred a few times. The CDR3 region is CASSVDAGVPNIQYF. The CDR3, as DNA: TGTGCCAGCAGCGTGGATGCGGGAGTTCCGAACATTCAGTACTTC. The V gene is TRBV6-4, the J gene TRBJ2-4; 7 bases fit TRBD2. This CDR3 is 15 amino acids long. The germline V gene encodes CDR1 MRHNA and CDR2 SNTAGT. V lost 6 bases and J lost 7; bases outside the gene matches: 12.

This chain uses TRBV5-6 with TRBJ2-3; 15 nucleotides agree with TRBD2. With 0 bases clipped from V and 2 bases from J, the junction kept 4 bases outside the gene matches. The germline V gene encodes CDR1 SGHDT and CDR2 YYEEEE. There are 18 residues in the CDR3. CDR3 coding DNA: TGTGCCAGCAGCTTGGTAGGACTAGCGGGAGGGGTCACAGATACGCAGTATTTT. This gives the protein CASSLVGLAGGVTDTQYF.

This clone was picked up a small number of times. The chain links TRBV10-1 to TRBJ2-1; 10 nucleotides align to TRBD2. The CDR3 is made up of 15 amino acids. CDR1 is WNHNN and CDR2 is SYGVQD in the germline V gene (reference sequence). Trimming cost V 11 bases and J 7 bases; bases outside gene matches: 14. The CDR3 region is CAGKREGRDCNEQFF. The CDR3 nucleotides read TGCGCCGGGAAGCGGGAGGGCCGAGATTGTAATGAGCAGTTCTTC.